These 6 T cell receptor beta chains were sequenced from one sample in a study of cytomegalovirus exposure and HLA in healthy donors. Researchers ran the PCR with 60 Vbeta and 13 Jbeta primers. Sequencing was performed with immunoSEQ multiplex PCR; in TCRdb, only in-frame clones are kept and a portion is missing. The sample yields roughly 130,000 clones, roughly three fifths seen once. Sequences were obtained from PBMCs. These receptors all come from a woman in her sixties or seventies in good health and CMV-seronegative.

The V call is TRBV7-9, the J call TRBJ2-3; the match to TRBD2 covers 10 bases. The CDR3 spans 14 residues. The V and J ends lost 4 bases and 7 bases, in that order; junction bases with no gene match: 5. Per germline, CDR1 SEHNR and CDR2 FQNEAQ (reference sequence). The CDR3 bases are TGTGCCAGCAGCTACCGGACTAGCGGATATACGCAGTATTTT. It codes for CASSYRTSGYTQYF.

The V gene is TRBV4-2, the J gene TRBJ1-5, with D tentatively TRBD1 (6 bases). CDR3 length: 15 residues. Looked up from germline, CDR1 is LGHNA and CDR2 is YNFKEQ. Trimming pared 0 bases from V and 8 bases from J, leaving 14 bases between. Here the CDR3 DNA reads TGTGCCAGCAGCCAAGAAGCCGGGACACCCAAGCCCCAGCATTTT. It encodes CASSQEAGTPKPQHF.

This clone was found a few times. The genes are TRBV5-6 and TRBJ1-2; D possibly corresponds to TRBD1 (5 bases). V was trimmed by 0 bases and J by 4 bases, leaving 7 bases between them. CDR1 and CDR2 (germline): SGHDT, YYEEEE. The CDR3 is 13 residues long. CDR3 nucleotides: TGTGCCAGCAGCTTGGACAGGACCTATGGCTACACCTTC. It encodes CASSLDRTYGYTF.

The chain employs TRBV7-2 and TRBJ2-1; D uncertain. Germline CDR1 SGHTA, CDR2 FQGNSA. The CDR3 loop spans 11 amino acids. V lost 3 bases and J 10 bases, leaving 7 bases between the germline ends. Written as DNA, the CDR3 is TGTGCCAGCAGCTTGAACAGCGAGCAGTTCTTC. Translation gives CASSLNSEQFF.

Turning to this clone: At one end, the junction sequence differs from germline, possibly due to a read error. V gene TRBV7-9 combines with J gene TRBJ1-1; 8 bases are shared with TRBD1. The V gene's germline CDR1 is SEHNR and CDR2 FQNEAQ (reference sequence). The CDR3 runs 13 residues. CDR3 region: CSSSFYDRGEAFF. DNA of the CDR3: TGTTCCAGCAGCTTTTATGACAGGGGTGAAGCTTTCTTT.

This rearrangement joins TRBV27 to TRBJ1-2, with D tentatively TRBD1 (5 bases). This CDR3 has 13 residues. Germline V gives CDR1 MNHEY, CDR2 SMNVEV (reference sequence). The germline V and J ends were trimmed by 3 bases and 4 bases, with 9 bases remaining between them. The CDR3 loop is CASSLGGFYGYTF. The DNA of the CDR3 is TGTGCCAGCAGTTTGGGGGGTTTCTATGGCTACACCTTC.